This is a list of T cell receptor beta chains from one sample in a study of cytomegalovirus exposure and HLA in healthy donors. Sequencing used immunoSEQ multiplex PCR; TCRdb keeps in-frame clones, though not all of them. The table shows 90,000 to 100,000 clones, with around four fifths occurring only once. Sequencing was carried out using PBMCs. The receptors originated from a woman aged 40 to 50 in good health and CMV-seronegative. The CDR3 runs from the conserved cysteine through the conserved F or W. D genes are given only for firm matches. Size is omitted from some rows. Given values are once, few, many or a class for expanded clones.

D: TRBD1
J: TRBJ1-1
V: TRBV4-2
size: .
CDR3: CASRSVQGGNTEAFF
DNA: TGTGCCAGCAGATCCGTTCAGGGGGGGAACACTGAAGCTTTCTTT

D: .
J: TRBJ2-7
V: TRBV7-2
size: .
CDR3: CASSFSSEGVYEQYF
DNA: TGTGCCAGCAGCTTTAGCAGTGAGGGGGTCTACGAGCAGTACTTC

D: .
J: TRBJ1-2
V: TRBV9
size: .
CDR3: CASSRLTRDNYYTF
DNA: TGTGCCAGCAGCCGTCTCACCCGGGACAATTATTACACCTTC

D: .
J: TRBJ1-1
V: TRBV30
size: once
CDR3: CAWKPGNTEAFF
DNA: TGTGCCTGGAAACCAGGGAACACTGAAGCTTTCTTT

D: TRBD1
J: TRBJ1-6
V: TRBV19
size: .
CDR3: CASSPGGRTNSPLHF
DNA: TGTGCCAGTAGTCCAGGGGGGCGGACTAATTCACCCCTCCACTTT

D: TRBD2
J: TRBJ2-3
V: TRBV7-9
size: .
CDR3: CASSLGLAGATDTQYF
DNA: TGTGCCAGCAGCCTGGGACTAGCGGGGGCCACAGATACGCAGTATTTT

D: .
J: TRBJ1-1
V: TRBV5-1
size: .
CDR3: CASSFGLANTEAFF
DNA: TGCGCCAGCAGCTTCGGGTTGGCGAACACTGAAGCTTTCTTT

D: TRBD1
J: TRBJ1-6
V: TRBV10-3
size: .
CDR3: CATSDRADNSPLHF
DNA: TGTGCCACTTCGGACAGGGCCGATAATTCACCCCTCCACTTT

D: TRBD2
J: TRBJ2-7
V: TRBV28
size: .
CDR3: CASSPAGTSSLEQYF
DNA: TGTGCCAGCAGTCCCGCCGGGACTAGTAGTCTCGAGCAGTACTTC

D: .
J: TRBJ2-7
V: TRBV7-9
size: .
CDR3: CASSAYSYEQYF
DNA: TGTGCCAGCAGCGCCTACTCCTACGAGCAGTACTTC

D: .
J: TRBJ2-2
V: TRBV5-1
size: .
CDR3: CASSSRMNTGELFF
DNA: TGCGCCAGCAGCTCGAGGATGAACACCGGGGAGCTGTTTTTT

D: .
J: TRBJ1-4
V: TRBV7-9
size: .
CDR3: CASSLNGEYEKLFF
DNA: TGTGCCAGCAGCTTAAATGGGGAGTATGAAAAACTGTTTTTT

D: .
J: TRBJ2-1
V: TRBV21-1
size: .
CDR3: CASRPGRFSYNEQFF
DNA: TGTGCCAGCAGACCGGGGAGGTTCTCCTACAATGAGCAGTTCTTC

D: .
J: TRBJ2-4
V: TRBV29-1
size: .
CDR3: CSAGPENIQYF
DNA: TGCAGCGCAGGCCCAGAAAACATTCAGTACTTC

D: .
J: TRBJ2-5
V: TRBV6-5
size: .
CDR3: CASSYSRVEETQYF
DNA: TGTGCCAGCAGTTACTCGAGGGTGGAGGAGACCCAGTACTTC

D: .
J: TRBJ1-1
V: TRBV27
size: .
CDR3: CASSLWQNTEAFF
DNA: TGTGCCAGCAGTTTATGGCAGAACACTGAAGCTTTCTTT

D: TRBD1
J: TRBJ1-3
V: TRBV29-1
size: .
CDR3: CSARTGLHGNTIYF
DNA: TGCAGCGCCAGGACAGGGCTTCATGGAAACACCATATATTTT

D: .
J: TRBJ2-1
V: TRBV5-8
size: .
CDR3: CASSFHSGGRNEQFF
DNA: TGTGCCAGCAGCTTTCATTCCGGCGGCCGGAATGAGCAGTTCTTC

D: TRBD1
J: TRBJ1-1
V: TRBV6-6
size: .
CDR3: CASKPGGYTEAFF
DNA: TGTGCCAGCAAGCCAGGGGGGTACACTGAAGCTTTCTTT

D: TRBD1
J: TRBJ1-6
V: TRBV27
size: .
CDR3: CASSLSGTGENSPLHF
DNA: TGTGCCAGCAGTTTATCCGGGACAGGGGAGAATTCACCCCTCCACTTT

D: TRBD1
J: TRBJ2-7
V: TRBV27
size: .
CDR3: CASSLFPPGQSSYEQYF
DNA: TGTGCCAGCAGTCTCTTTCCCCCGGGACAGAGCTCCTACGAGCAGTACTTC

D: .
J: TRBJ2-6
V: TRBV6-1
size: once
CDR3: CASNRVPGANVLTF
DNA: TGTGCCAGTAACAGGGTTCCTGGGGCCAACGTCCTGACTTTC

D: .
J: TRBJ2-7
V: TRBV2
size: .
CDR3: CASSSTGHSYEQYF
DNA: TGTGCCAGCAGTTCCACGGGACACAGCTACGAGCAGTACTTC

D: .
J: TRBJ2-7
V: TRBV7-9
size: .
CDR3: CASSLQGFHEQYF
DNA: TGTGCCAGCAGCTTACAGGGGTTTCACGAGCAGTACTTC

D: TRBD2
J: TRBJ2-1
V: TRBV6-5
size: once
CDR3: CASSRAGVQFF
DNA: TGTGCCAGCAGCCGAGCGGGGGTGCAGTTCTTC

D: TRBD1
J: TRBJ1-1
V: TRBV29-1
size: .
CDR3: CSDQTGSGTEAFF
DNA: TGCAGCGATCAGACAGGGTCGGGCACTGAAGCTTTCTTT

D: TRBD1
J: TRBJ1-6
V: TRBV27
size: .
CDR3: CATLGQGGSPLHF
DNA: TGTGCCACCCTGGGACAGGGAGGTTCACCCCTCCACTTT

D: .
J: TRBJ2-5
V: TRBV29-1
size: .
CDR3: CSTSPYRELQETQYF
DNA: TGCAGCACGTCCCCCTACAGGGAACTCCAAGAGACCCAGTACTTC

D: .
J: TRBJ2-5
V: TRBV11-2
size: few
CDR3: CASSLAETQYF
DNA: TGTGCCAGCAGCTTAGCGGAGACCCAGTACTTC

D: .
J: TRBJ2-3
V: TRBV5-1
size: .
CDR3: CASSLDLYTQYF
DNA: TGCGCCAGCAGCTTGGATCTATATACGCAGTATTTT

D: TRBD1
J: TRBJ1-1
V: TRBV7-2
size: once
CDR3: CASSAGQGGTEAFF
DNA: TGTGCCAGCAGCGCGGGACAGGGAGGCACTGAAGCTTTCTTT

D: .
J: TRBJ1-6
V: TRBV6-5
size: .
CDR3: CASSYTGKGSPLHF
DNA: TGTGCCAGCAGTTACACGGGAAAGGGTTCACCCCTCCACTTT

D: TRBD2
J: TRBJ2-1
V: TRBV19
size: .
CDR3: CASTRLAGGPNEQFF
DNA: TGTGCCAGTACCCGACTAGCGGGGGGTCCCAATGAGCAGTTCTTC

D: .
J: TRBJ1-1
V: TRBV6-1
size: .
CDR3: CALKRQGRNTEAFF
DNA: TGTGCCCTCAAGAGGCAGGGCCGAAACACTGAAGCTTTCTTT

D: TRBD2
J: TRBJ2-7
V: TRBV6-4
size: once
CDR3: CASSDPTGGRNEQYF
DNA: TGTGCCAGCAGTGACCCCACGGGGGGGCGGAACGAGCAGTACTTC

D: TRBD1
J: TRBJ1-1
V: TRBV2
size: .
CDR3: CASSEGQGASTEAFF
DNA: TGTGCCAGCAGTGAAGGACAGGGGGCTTCCACTGAAGCTTTCTTT

D: .
J: TRBJ1-6
V: TRBV7-8
size: .
CDR3: CASSFQGPLGNSPLHF
DNA: TGTGCCAGCAGCTTCCAGGGCCCCCTAGGAAATTCACCCCTCCACTTT

D: .
J: TRBJ2-7
V: TRBV10-3
size: few
CDR3: CATQGSYEQYF
DNA: TGTGCCACCCAGGGTTCCTACGAGCAGTACTTC

D: .
J: TRBJ1-2
V: TRBV4-3
size: .
CDR3: CASSQERDTFYGYTF
DNA: TGCGCCAGCAGCCAAGAGAGGGACACCTTTTATGGCTACACCTTC

D: TRBD1
J: TRBJ2-2
V: TRBV15
size: .
CDR3: CATSERGRTGELFF
DNA: TGTGCCACCAGCGAGAGGGGGCGCACCGGGGAGCTGTTTTTT

D: TRBD1
J: TRBJ2-5
V: TRBV6-1
size: .
CDR3: CAGMTAGGSETQYF
DNA: TGTGCCGGGATGACGGCAGGGGGTTCAGAGACCCAGTACTTC

D: .
J: TRBJ2-1
V: TRBV7-9
size: .
CDR3: CASSMGRRGHNEQFF
DNA: TGTGCCAGCAGCATGGGACGGCGGGGCCACAATGAGCAGTTCTTC

D: .
J: TRBJ1-1
V: TRBV4-1
size: .
CDR3: CASSLYGREAFF
DNA: TGCGCCAGCAGCCTGTATGGCAGGGAAGCTTTCTTT

D: TRBD2
J: TRBJ2-7
V: TRBV9
size: .
CDR3: CASSVVPSSGLALHEQYF
DNA: TGTGCCAGCAGCGTAGTCCCTTCCTCGGGACTAGCGTTGCACGAGCAGTACTTC

D: TRBD2
J: TRBJ2-5
V: TRBV7-3
size: .
CDR3: CASSRLAGGPSETQYF
DNA: TGTGCCAGCAGCCGACTAGCGGGGGGGCCAAGTGAGACCCAGTACTTC